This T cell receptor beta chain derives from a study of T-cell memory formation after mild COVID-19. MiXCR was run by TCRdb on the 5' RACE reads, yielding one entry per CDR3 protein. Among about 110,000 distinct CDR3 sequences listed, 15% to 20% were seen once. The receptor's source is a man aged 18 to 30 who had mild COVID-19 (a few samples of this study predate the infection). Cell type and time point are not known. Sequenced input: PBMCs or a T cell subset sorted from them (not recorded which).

CDR3 loop: CSARGSATDTQYF. CDR3 coding DNA: TGCAGCGCTCGGGGTTCAGCCACAGATACGCAGTATTTT. V usage is TRBV29-1 and J usage is TRBJ2-3; possibly TRBD2 for D (5 bases). CDR1 and CDR2 from the germline V gene are SQVTM and ANQGSEA. The V end lost 7 bases, the J end lost 2 bases, and 13 bases lay between the germline ends. This CDR3 comprises 13 residues.